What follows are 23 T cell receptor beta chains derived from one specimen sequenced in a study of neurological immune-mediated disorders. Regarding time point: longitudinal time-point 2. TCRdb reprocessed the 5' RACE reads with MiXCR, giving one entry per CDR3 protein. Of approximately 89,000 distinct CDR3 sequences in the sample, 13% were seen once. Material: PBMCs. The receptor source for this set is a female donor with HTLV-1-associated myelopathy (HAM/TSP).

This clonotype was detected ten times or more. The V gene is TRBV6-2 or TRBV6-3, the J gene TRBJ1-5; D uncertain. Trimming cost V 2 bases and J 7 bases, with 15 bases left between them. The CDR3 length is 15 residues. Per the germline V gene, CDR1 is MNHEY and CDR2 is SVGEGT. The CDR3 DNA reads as TGTGCCAGCAGTTACGTGGCAGGAAGAGGCCAGCCCCAGCATTTT. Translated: CASSYVAGRGQPQHF.

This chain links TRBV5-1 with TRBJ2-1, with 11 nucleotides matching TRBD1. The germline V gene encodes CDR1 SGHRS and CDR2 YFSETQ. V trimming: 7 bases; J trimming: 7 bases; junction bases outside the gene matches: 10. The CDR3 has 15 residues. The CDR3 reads CASPGRTGGLNEQFF. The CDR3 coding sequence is TGCGCCAGCCCCGGAAGGACAGGGGGCTTGAATGAGCAGTTCTTC.

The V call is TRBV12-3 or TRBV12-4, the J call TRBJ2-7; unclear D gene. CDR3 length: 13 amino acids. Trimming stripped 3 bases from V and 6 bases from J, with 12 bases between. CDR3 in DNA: TGTGCCAGCAGTTTTTCAGTGAGCGCCGAGCAGTACTTC. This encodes CASSFSVSAEQYF.

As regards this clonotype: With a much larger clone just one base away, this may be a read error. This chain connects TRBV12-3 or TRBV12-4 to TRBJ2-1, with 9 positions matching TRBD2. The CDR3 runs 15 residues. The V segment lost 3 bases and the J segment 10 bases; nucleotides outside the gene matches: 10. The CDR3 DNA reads TGTGCCAGCAGTTTTATGTCTAGCGGGGATGGAGAGCAGTTCTTC. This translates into CASSFMSSGDGEQFF.

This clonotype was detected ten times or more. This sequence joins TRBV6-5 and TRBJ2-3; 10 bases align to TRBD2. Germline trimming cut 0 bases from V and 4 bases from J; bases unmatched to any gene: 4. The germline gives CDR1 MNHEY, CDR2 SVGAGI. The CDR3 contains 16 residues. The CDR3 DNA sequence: TGTGCCAGCAGTTACTCGAAGAGCGGGGGGGCAGATACGCAGTATTTT. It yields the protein CASSYSKSGGADTQYF.

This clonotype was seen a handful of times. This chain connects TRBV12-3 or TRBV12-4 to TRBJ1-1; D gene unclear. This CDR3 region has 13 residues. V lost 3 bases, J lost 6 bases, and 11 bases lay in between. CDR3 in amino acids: CASSFGSGAEAFF. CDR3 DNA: TGTGCCAGCAGTTTTGGGTCCGGGGCTGAAGCTTTCTTT.

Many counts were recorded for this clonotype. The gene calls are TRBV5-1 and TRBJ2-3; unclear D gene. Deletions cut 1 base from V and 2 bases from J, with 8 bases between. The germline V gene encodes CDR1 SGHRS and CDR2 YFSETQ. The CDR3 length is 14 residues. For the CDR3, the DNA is TGCGCCAGCAGCTTGTTGGGAACCACAGATACGCAGTATTTT. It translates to CASSLLGTTDTQYF.

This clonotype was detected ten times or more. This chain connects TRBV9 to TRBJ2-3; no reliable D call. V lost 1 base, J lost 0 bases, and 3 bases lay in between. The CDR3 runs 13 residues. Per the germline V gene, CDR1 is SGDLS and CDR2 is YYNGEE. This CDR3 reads CASSVLSTDTQYF. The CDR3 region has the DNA TGTGCCAGCAGCGTACTAAGCACAGATACGCAGTATTTT.

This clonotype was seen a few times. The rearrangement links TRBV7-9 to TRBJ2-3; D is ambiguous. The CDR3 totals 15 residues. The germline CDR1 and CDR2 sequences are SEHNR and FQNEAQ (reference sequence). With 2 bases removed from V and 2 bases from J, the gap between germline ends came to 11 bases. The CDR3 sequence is CASSLTGQTTDTQYF. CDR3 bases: TGTGCCAGCAGCTTAACGGGTCAGACCACAGATACGCAGTATTTT.

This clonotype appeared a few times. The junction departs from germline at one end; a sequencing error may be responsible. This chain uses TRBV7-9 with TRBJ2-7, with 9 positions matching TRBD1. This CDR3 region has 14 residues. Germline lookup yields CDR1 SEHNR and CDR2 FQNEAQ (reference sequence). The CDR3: CVSSQDRGAYEQYF. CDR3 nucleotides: TGTGTCAGCAGTCAGGACAGGGGAGCCTACGAGCAGTACTTC.

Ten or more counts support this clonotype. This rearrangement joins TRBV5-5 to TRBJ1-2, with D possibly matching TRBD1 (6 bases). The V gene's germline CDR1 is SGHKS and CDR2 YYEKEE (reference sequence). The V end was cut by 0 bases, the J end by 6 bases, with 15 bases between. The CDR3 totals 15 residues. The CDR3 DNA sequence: TGTGCCAGCAGCTTGGCCCCTTCAGGGGCGGATGGCTACACCTTC. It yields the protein CASSLAPSGADGYTF.

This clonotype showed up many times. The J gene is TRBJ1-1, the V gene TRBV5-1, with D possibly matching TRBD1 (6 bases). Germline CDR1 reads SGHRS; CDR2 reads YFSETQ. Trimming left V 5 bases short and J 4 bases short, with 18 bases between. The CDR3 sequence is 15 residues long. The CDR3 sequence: CASRNEQGGGTEAFF. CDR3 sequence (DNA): TGCGCCAGCAGAAACGAACAGGGCGGTGGCACTGAAGCTTTCTTT.

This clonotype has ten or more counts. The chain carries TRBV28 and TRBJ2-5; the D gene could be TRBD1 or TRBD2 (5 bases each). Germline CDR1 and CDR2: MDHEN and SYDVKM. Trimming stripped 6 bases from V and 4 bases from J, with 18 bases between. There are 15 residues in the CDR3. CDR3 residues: CASSSRGRPRETQYF. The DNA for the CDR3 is TGTGCCAGCAGCTCACGGGGCAGGCCCAGAGAGACCCAGTACTTC.

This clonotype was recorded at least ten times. CDR3 coding DNA: TGCGCCAGCAGCCCCGGACAGAGCTCTGGAAACACCATATATTTT. Amino acid sequence: CASSPGQSSGNTIYF. The chain has TRBV5-1 and TRBJ1-3; perhaps TRBD1 as D (6 bases). Between the trimmed V and J ends, which lost 4 bases and 0 bases, there was a span of 11 bases. The CDR3 totals 15 residues. CDR1 and CDR2 (germline): SGHRS, YFSETQ.

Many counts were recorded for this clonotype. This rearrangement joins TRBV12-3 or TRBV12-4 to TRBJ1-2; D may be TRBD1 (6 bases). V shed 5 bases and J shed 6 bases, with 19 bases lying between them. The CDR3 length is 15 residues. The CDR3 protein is CASSPTLGQFDGYTF. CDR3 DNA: TGTGCCAGCAGTCCGACCCTCGGACAGTTTGATGGCTACACCTTC.

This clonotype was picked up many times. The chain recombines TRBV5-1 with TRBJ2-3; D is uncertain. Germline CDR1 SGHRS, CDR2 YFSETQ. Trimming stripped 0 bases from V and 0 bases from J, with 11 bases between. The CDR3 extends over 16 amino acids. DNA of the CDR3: TGCGCCAGCAGCTTGGTTGAATCCAGGAGCACAGATACGCAGTATTTT. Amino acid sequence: CASSLVESRSTDTQYF.

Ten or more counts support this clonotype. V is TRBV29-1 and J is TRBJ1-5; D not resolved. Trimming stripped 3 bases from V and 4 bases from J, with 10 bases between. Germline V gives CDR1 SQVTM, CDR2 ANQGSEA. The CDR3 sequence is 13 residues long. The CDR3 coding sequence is TGCAGCGTTGAGGTGAGCAGAAATCAGCCCCAGCATTTT. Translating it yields CSVEVSRNQPQHF.

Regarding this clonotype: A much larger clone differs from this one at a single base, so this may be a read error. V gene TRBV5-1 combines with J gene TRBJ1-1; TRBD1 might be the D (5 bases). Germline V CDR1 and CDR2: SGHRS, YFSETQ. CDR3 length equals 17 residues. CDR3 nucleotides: TGCGCCAGCAACTTGGGGGGTTCCCGGTTCATGAACACTGAAGCTTTCTTT. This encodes CASNLGGSRFMNTEAFF.

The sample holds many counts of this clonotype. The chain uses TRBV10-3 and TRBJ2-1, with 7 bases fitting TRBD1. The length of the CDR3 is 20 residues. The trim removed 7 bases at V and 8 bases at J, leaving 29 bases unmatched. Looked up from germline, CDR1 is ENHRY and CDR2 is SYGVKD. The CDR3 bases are TGTGCCATCATAGCCCTGTACCCATTAAACACAGGGGACCGCAACGATGAGCAGTTCTTC. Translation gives CAIIALYPLNTGDRNDEQFF.

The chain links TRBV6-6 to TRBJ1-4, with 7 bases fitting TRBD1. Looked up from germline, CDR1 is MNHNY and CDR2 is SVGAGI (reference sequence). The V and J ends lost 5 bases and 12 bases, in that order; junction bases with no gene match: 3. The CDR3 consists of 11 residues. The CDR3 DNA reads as TGTGCCAGCAGTAGAGGACAGGAACTGTTTTTT. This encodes CASSRGQELFF.

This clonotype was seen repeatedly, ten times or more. CDR3 loop: CASSSGLRGRIEAFF. CDR3 DNA sequence: TGTGCCAGCAGTTCTGGGCTTAGGGGGCGGATTGAAGCTTTCTTT. This chain connects TRBV27 to TRBJ1-1, with TRBD1 identical over 7 bases. The V gene end was trimmed by 4 bases and the J gene end by 7 bases; junction bases not matched to a gene: 12. Germline CDR1 MNHEY, CDR2 SMNVEV (reference sequence). The CDR3 length is 15 residues.

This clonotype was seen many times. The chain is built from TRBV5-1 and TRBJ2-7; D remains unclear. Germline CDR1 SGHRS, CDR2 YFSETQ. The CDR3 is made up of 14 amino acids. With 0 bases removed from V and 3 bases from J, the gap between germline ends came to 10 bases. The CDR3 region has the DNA TGCGCCAGCAGCTTGGCGGGTGCCTTCTACGAGCAGTACTTC. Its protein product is CASSLAGAFYEQYF.

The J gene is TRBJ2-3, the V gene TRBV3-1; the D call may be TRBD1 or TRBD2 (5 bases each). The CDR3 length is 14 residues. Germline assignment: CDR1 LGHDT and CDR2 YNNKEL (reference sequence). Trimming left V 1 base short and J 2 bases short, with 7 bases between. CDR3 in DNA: TGTGCCAGCAGCCAAGGAGGGACCACAGATACGCAGTATTTT. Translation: CASSQGGTTDTQYF.